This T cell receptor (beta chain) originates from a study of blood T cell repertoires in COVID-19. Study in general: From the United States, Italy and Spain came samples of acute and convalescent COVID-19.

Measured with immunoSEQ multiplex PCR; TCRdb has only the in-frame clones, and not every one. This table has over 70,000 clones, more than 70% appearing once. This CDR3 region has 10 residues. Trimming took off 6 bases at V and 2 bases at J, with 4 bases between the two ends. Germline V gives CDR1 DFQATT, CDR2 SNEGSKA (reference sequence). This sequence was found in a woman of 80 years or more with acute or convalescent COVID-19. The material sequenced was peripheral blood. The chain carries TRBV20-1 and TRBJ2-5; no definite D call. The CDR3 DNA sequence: TGCAGTGCCCCGCAAGAGACCCAGTACTTC. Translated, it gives CSAPQETQYF.